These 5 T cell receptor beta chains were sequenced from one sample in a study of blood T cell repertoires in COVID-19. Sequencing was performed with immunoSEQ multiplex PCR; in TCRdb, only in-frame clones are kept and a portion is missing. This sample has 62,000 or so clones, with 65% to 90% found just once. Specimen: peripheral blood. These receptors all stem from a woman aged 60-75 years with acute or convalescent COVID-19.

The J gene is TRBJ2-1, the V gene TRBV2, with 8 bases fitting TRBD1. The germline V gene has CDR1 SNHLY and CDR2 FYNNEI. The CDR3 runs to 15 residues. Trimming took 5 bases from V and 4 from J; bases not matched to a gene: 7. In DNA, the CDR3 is TGTGCCAGCAGTCCGGACAGGGTTGGTTACAATGAGCAGTTCTTC. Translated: CASSPDRVGYNEQFF. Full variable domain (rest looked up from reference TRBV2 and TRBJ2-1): EPEVTQTPSHQVTQMGQEVILRCVPISNHLYFYWYRQILGQKVEFLVSFYNNEISEKSEIFDDQFSVERPDGSNFTLKIRSTKLEDSAMYFCASSPDRVGYNEQFFGPGTRLTVL.

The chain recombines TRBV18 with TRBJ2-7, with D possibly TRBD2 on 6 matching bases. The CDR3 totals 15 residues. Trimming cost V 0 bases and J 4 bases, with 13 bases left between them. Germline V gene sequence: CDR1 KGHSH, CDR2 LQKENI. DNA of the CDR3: TGTGCCAGCTCACCACCGAACCCGGGAGCGTACGAGCAGTACTTC. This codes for CASSPPNPGAYEQYF.

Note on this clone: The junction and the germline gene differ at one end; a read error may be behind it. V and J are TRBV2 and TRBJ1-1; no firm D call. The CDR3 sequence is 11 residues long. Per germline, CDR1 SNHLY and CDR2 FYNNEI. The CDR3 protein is CASSFMTGAFF. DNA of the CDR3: TGTGCCAGCAGTTTCATGACTGGAGCTTTCTTT. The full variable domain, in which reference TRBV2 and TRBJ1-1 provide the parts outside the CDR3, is EPEVTQTPSHQVTQMGQEVILRCVPISNHLYFYWYRQILGQKVEFLVSFYNNEISEKSEIFDDQFSVERPDGSNFTLKIRSTKLEDSAMYFCASSFMTGAFFGQGTRLTVV.

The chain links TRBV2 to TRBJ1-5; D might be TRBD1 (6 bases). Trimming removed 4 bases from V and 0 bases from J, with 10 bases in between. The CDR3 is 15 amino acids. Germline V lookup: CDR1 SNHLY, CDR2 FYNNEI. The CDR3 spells CASSADRLSNQPQHF. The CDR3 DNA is TGTGCCAGCAGTGCCGACAGGCTTAGCAATCAGCCCCAGCATTTT.

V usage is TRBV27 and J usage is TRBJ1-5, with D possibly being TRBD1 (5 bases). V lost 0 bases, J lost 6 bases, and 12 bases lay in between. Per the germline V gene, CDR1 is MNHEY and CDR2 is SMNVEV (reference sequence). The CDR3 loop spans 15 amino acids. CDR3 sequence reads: CASSLSSAGSQPQHF. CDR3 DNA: TGTGCCAGCAGTTTATCGAGCGCAGGGTCTCAGCCCCAGCATTTT.